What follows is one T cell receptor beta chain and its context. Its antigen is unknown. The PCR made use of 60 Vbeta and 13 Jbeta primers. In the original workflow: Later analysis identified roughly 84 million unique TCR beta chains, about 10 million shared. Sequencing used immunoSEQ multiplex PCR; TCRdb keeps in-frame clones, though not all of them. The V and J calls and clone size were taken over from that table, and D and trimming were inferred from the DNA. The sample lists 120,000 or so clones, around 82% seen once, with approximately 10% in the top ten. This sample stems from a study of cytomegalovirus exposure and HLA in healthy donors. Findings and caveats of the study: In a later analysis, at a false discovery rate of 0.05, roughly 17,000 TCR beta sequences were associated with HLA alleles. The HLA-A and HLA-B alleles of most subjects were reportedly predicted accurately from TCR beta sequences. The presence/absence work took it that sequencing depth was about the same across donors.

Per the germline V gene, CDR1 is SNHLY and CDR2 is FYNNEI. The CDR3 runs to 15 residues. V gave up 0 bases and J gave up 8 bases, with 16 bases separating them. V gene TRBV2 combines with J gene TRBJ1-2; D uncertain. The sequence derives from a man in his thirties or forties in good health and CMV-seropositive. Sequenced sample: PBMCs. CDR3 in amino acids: CASSEALRAGGGYTF. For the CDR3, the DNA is TGTGCCAGCAGTGAAGCGCTTCGGGCGGGAGGGGGCTACACCTTC.